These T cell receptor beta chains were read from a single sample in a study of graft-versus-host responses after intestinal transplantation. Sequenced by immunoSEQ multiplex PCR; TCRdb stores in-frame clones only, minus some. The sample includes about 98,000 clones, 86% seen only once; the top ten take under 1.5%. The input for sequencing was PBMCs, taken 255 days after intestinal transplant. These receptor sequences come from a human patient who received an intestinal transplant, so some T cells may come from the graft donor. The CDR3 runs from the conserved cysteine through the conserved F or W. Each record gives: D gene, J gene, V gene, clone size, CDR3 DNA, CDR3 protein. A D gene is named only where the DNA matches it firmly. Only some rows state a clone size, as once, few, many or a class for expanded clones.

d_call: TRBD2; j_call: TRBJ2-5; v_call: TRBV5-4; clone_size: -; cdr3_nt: TGTGCCAGCAGCTGGGGCGGGAGGGGGAGGCAAGAGACCCAGTACTTC; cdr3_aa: CASSWGGRGRQETQYF
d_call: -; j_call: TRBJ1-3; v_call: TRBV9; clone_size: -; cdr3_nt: TGTGCCAGCAGCGTAGGAGGGAGCTCTGGAAACACCATATATTTT; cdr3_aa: CASSVGGSSGNTIYF
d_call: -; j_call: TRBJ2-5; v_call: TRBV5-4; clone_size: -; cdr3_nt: TGTGCCAGCAGCTTGTTCCAGGGGGAGACCCAGTACTTC; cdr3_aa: CASSLFQGETQYF
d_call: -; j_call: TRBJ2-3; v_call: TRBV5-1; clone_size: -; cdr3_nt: TGCGCCAGCAGCTTGGAGCACACAGATACGCAGTATTTT; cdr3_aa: CASSLEHTDTQYF
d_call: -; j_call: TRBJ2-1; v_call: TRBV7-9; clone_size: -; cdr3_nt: TGTGCCAGCAGCTTACTAGCCGGACATGAGCAGTTCTTC; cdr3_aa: CASSLLAGHEQFF
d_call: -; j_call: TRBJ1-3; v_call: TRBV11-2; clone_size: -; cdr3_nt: TGTGCCAGCAGCTTAGTTCTCGTGCGGGGGCCTGGAAACACCATATATTTT; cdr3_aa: CASSLVLVRGPGNTIYF
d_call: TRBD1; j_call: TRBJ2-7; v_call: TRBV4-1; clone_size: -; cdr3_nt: TGCGCCAGCAGCCAAGATCCACAGGGGAGCTACGAGCAGTACTTC; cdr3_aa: CASSQDPQGSYEQYF
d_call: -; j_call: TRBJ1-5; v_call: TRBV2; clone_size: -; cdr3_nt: TGTGCCAGCAGGAGGTCGGGGGATCAGCCCCAGCATTTT; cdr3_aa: CASRRSGDQPQHF
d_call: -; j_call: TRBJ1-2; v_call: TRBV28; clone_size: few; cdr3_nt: TGTGCCAGCAGTTTCGGGGTTAACTATGGCTACACCTTC; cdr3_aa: CASSFGVNYGYTF
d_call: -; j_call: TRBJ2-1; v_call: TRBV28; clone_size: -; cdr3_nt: TGTGCCAGCAGGGTGGGGGTAGACCCTGACAATGAGCAGTTCTTC; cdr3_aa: CASRVGVDPDNEQFF
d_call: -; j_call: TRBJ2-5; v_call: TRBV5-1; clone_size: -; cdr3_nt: TGCGCCAGCAGCTTGGGGGCCAGCCAAGAGACCCAGTACTTC; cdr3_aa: CASSLGASQETQYF
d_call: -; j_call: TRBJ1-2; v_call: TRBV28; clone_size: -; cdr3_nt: TGTGCCAGCAGTTTGATCGTAGCCTCCGGCAGAAACTATGGCTACACCTTC; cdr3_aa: CASSLIVASGRNYGYTF
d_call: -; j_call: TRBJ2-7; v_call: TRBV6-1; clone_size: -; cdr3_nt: TGTGCCAGCAGGATCCGGCCCCCCTACGAGCAGTACTTC; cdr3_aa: CASRIRPPYEQYF
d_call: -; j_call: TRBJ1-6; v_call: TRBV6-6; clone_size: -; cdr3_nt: TGTGCCAGCAGTCCCAGCTATTCACCCCTCCACTTT; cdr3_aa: CASSPSYSPLHF
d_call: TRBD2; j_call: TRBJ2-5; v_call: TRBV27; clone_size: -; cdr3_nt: TGTGCCAGCAGTTTATCGGGGCGGGGGGCGCAAGAGACCCAGTACTTC; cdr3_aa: CASSLSGRGAQETQYF
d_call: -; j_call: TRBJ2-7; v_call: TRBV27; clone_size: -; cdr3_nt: TGTGCCAGCAGTTTAACTTATCAGGGACCTACCTACGAGCAGTACTTC; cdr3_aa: CASSLTYQGPTYEQYF
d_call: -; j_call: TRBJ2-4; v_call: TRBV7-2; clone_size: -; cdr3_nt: TGTGCCAGCAGCTTAGGAGTGGCCAAAAACATTCAGTACTTC; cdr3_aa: CASSLGVAKNIQYF
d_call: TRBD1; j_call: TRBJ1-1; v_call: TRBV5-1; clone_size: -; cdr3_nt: TGCGCCAGCAGCTGGAAGGGGGCGAGTACTGAAGCTTTCTTT; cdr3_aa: CASSWKGASTEAFF
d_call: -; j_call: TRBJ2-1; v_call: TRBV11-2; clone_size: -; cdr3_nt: TGTGCCAGCAGCTTAGTGAACAGGGAGAGCTCCTACAATGAGCAGTTCTTC; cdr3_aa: CASSLVNRESSYNEQFF
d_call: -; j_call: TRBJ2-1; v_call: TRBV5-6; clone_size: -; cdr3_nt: TGTGCCAGCAGTTCGACAGCCGACTTATACAATGAGCAGTTCTTC; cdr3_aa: CASSSTADLYNEQFF
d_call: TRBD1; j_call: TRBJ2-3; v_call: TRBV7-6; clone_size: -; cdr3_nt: TGTGCCAGCAGCTTAGGGACAGGGGGAGCGGGAATGGATACGCAGTATTTT; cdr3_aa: CASSLGTGGAGMDTQYF
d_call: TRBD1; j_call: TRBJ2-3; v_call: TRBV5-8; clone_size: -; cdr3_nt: TGTGCCAGCAGCCTGGGACAGGCTAGCACAGATACGCAGTATTTT; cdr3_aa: CASSLGQASTDTQYF
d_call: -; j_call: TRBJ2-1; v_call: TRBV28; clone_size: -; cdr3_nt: TGTGCCAGCAGTTTCGATGCGGACCGAATCAACAATGAGCAGTTCTTC; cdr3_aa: CASSFDADRINNEQFF
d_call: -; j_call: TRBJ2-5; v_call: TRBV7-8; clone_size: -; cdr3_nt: TGTGCCAGCAACCCGCCCCCCAGGTCCCAAGAGACCCAGTACTTC; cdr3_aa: CASNPPPRSQETQYF
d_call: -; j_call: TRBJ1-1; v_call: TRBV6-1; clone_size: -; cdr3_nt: TGTGCCAGCAGTGAAGTTGACGGGGGGGGGAACACTGAAGCTTTCTTT; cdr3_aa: CASSEVDGGGNTEAFF
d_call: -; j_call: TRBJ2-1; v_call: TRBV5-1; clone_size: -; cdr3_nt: TGCGCCAGCAGCTTGGTGGGGGCGGCCACTGGCGCCTACAATGAGCAGTTCTTC; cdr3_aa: CASSLVGAATGAYNEQFF
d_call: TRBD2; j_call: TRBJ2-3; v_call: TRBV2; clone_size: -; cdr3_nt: TGTGCCAGCAAATATAGCGGGGGGGGTGGAGATACGCAGTATTTT; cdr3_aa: CASKYSGGGGDTQYF
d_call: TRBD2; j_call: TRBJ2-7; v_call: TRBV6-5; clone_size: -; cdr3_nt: TGTGCCAGCAGCCACAGCGGGACGAGCTCCTACGAGCAGTACTTC; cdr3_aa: CASSHSGTSSYEQYF
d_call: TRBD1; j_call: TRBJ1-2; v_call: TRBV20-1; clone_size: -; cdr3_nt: TGCAGTGCTCGACAGGGCGGGGGCTACACCTTC; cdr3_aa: CSARQGGGYTF
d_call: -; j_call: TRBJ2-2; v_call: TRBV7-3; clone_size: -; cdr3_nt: TGTGCCAGCAGCTTAGGGGGAACCGGGGAGCTGTTTTTT; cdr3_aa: CASSLGGTGELFF
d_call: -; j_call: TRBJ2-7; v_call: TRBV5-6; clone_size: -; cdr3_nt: TGTGCCAGCAGCTTAGAGGGGAACTTCTACGAGCAGTACTTC; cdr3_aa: CASSLEGNFYEQYF
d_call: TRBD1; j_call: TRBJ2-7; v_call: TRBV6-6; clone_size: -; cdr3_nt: TGTGCCAGCTCCGGGACAGTCGCCTACGAGCAGTACTTC; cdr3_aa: CASSGTVAYEQYF
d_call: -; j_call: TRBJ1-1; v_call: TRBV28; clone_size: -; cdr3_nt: TGTGCCAGCAGGGGTTACACTGAAGCTTTCTTT; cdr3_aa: CASRGYTEAFF
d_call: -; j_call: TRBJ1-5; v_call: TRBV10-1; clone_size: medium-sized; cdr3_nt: TGCGCCAGCAGGGGGGACTCCGACCGTAGACTGTATAGCAATCAGCCCCAGCATTTT; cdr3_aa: CASRGDSDRRLYSNQPQHF
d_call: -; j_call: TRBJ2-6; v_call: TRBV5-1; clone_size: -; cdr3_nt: TGCGCCAGCAGCTCGGCCGTGGACCGACGTCCCGTCCTGACTTTC; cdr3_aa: CASSSAVDRRPVLTF
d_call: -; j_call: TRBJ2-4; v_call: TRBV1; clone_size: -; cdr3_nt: TGCACCAGCAGCCCGGGACCAACACGGATGGAAAAAAAAGCCAAAAACATTCAGTACTTC; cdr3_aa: CTSSPGPTRMEKKAKNIQYF
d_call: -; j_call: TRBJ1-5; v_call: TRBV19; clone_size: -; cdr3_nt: TGTGCCAGTAGTATTTGGAATAGCAATCAGCCCCAGCATTTT; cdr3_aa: CASSIWNSNQPQHF
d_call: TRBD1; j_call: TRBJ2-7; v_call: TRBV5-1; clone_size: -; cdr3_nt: TGCGCCAGCAGCTTGGCGGACAGGGACGCCCTCGAGCAGTACTTC; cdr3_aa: CASSLADRDALEQYF
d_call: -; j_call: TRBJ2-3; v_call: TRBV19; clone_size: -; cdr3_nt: TGTGCCAGTAGTATGAGGACCAACACAGATACGCAGTATTTT; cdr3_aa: CASSMRTNTDTQYF
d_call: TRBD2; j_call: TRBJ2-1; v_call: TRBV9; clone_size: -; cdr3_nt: TGTGCCAGCAGCGTAGGGGAGACTAGCGCGCTTCGGGGGGAGCAGTTCTTC; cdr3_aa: CASSVGETSALRGEQFF
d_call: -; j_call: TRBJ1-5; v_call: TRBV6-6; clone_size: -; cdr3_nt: TGTGCCATCGGACCGGGTCTATTTCAGCCCCAGCATTTT; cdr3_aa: CAIGPGLFQPQHF
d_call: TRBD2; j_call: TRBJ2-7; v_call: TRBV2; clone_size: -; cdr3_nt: TGTGCCAGCAGTGAGCGGGAGTTTTACGAGCAGTACTTC; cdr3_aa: CASSEREFYEQYF
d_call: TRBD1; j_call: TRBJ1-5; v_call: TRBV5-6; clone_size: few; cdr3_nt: TGTGCCAGCAGCTGGGGGGGACAGGGTTGGGATCAGCCCCAGCATTTT; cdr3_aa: CASSWGGQGWDQPQHF
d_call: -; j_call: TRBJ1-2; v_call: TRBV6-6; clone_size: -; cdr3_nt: TGTGCCAGCATCCGAGGTTCCCAATCTATTATTGAAGGCTACACCTTC; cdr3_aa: CASIRGSQSIIEGYTF
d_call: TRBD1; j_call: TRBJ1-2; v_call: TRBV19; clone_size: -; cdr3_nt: TGTGCCAGTAGTATCTTCCGGGACAGGGTCTATGGCTACACCTTC; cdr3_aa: CASSIFRDRVYGYTF
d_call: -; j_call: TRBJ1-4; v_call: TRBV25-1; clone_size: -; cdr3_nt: TGTGCCAGCAGCGCGGAGGGCCTTAATGAAAAACTGTTTTTT; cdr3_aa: CASSAEGLNEKLFF
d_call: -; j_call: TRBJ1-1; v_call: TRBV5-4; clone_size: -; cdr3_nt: TGTGCCAGCAGCCCTAACGGGAACACTGAAGCTTTCTTT; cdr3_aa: CASSPNGNTEAFF
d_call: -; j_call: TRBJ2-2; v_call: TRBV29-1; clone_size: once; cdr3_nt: TGCAGCGTGGGGTTATCGGGGACCGGGGAGCTGTTTTTT; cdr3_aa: CSVGLSGTGELFF
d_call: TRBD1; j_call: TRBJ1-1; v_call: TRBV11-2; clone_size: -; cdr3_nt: TGTGCCAGCAGCTCAGGGCTGGGACAGGGACGGGTGAACACTGAAGCTTTCTTT; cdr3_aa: CASSSGLGQGRVNTEAFF
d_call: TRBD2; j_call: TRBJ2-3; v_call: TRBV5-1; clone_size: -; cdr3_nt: TGCGCCAGCAGCCAAACTAGCGGGAGTTTCGCAGATACGCAGTATTTT; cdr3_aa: CASSQTSGSFADTQYF
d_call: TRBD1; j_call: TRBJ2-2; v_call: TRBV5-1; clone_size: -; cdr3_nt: TGCGCCAGCAGCTACCGACAGGGGGCTCCCGGGGAGCTGTTTTTT; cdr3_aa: CASSYRQGAPGELFF
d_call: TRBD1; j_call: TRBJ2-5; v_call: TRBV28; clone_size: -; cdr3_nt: TGTGCCAGCAGCTTGGGACAGGGGGTTGGGGAGACCCAGTACTTC; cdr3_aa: CASSLGQGVGETQYF
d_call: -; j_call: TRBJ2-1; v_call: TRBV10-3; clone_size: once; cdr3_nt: TGTGCCATCAGGGACCGAAACAATGAGCAGTTCTTC; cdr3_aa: CAIRDRNNEQFF
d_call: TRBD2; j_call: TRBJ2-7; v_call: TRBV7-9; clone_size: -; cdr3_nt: TGTGCCAGCAGCTTAACTAGCGGGGGACCCCTCCACGAGCAGTACTTC; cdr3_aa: CASSLTSGGPLHEQYF
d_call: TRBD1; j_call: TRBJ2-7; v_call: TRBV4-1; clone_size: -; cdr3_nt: TGCGCCAGCAGCCAAGGGTCAACGGGACAGGGGGCCTACGAGCAGTACTTC; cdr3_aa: CASSQGSTGQGAYEQYF
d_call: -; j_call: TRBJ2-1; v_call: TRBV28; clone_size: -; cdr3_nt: TGTGCCACCGACAGGTCCAATGAGCAGTTCTTC; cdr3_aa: CATDRSNEQFF
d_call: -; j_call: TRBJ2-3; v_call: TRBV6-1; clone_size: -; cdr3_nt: TGTGCCAGCAGTGTTCTGAGCGTTTTCGGCACAGATACGCAGTATTTT; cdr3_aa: CASSVLSVFGTDTQYF
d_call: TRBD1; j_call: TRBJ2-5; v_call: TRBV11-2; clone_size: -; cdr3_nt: TGTGCCAGCAGCTTAGACAGGGGGCAAGAGACCCAGTACTTC; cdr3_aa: CASSLDRGQETQYF
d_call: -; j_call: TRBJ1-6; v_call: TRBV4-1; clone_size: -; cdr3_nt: TGCGCCAGCAGCCAAGTCGGGAATTCACCCCTCCACTTT; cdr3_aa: CASSQVGNSPLHF
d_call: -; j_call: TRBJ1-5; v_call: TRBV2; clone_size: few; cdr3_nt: TGTGCCAGCAGTGGGCAGAGCAATCAGCCCCAGCATTTT; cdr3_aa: CASSGQSNQPQHF